This T cell receptor (beta chain) derives from a study of Graves' ophthalmopathy and Graves' hyperthyroidism. This CDR3 has 15 amino acids. Germline trimming cut 5 bases from V and 7 bases from J; bases unmatched to any gene: 9. Germline V gene sequence: CDR1 SGHAT, CDR2 FQNNGV. Amplification from RNA transcripts yielded the TCR beta CDR3 regions. Second-round multiplex PCR followed a first-round RT-PCR using HTBI primers. TCRdb fed the multiplex PCR reads into MiXCR, producing one record per CDR3 protein. The sample shows hundreds of thousands of distinct CDR3 sequences, over 20% of them seen only once.

This chain links TRBV11-2 with TRBJ1-5, with 9 bases identical to TRBD1. The sequenced material came from peripheral blood. This sequence originates from a young woman with stable Graves' hyperthyroidism. Some clones in this sample may be carry-over from other donors' samples. The CDR3 DNA reads as TGTGCCAGCAGCCATGGACAGGGGATCGGGCAGCCCCAGCATTTT. Translated, it gives CASSHGQGIGQPQHF.